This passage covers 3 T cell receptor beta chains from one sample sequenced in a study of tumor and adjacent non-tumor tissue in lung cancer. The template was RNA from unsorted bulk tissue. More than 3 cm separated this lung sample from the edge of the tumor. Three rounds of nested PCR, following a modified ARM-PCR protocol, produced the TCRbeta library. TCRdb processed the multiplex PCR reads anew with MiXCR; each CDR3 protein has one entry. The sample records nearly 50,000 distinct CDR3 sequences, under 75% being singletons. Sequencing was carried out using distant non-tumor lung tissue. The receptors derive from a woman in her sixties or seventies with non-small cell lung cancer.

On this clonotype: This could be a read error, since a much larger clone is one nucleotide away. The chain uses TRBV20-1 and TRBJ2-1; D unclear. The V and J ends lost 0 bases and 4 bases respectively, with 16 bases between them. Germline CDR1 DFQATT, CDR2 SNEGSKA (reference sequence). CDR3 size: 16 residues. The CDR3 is CSARDVAVHIYNEQFF. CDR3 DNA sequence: TGCAGTGCTAGAGATGTAGCAGTCCACATTTACAATGAGCAGTTCTTC.

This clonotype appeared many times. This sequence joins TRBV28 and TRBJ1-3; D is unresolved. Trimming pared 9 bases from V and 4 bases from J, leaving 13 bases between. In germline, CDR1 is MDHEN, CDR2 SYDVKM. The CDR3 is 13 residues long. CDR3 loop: CASKMLEGNTIYF. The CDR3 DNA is TGTGCCAGTAAAATGCTAGAAGGAAACACCATATATTTT.

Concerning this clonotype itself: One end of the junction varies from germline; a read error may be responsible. The CDR3 loop reads CVSSLGAGGNTEAFF. CDR3 sequence (DNA): TGTGTCAGCAGTTTGGGAGCGGGGGGGAACACTGAAGCTTTCTTT. J is TRBJ1-1 and V is TRBV5-4, with TRBD1 as a possible D gene (5 bases). The germline CDR1 and CDR2 sequences are SGHNT and YYREEE (reference sequence). The CDR3 spans 15 residues.